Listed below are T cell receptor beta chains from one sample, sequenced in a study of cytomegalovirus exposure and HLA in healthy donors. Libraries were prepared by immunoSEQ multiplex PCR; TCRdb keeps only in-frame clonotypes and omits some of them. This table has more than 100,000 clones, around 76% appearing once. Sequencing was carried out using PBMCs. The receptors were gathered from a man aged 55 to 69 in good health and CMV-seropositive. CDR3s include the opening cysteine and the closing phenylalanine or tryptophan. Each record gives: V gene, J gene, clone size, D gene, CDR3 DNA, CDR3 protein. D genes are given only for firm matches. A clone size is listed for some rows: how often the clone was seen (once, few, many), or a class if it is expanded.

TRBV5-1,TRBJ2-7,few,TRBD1,TGCGCCAGCAGCTTGGCCGGGACAGGCGGGTACTTC,CASSLAGTGGYF
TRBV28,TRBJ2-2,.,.,TGTGCCAGCAGTTCACCTCTCAGACTTCGGACCGGGGAGCTGTTTTTT,CASSSPLRLRTGELFF
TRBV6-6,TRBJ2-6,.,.,TGTGCCAGCAGTTACCGGGACACAACTGGGGCCAACGTCCTGACTTTC,CASSYRDTTGANVLTF
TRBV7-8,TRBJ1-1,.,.,TGTGCCAGCAGCCCCAACAGGGCCAGCACTGAAGCTTTCTTT,CASSPNRASTEAFF
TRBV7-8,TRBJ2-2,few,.,TGTGCCAGCAGCCAGACAAGTCCGAACACCGGGGAGCTGTTTTTT,CASSQTSPNTGELFF
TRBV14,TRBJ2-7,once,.,TGTGCCAGCAGCCAAGATTGGAGGGGCTACGAGCAGTACTTC,CASSQDWRGYEQYF
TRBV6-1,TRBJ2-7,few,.,TGTGCCAGCAGAACCGGGACTCCGCCTTCCTACGAGCAGTACTTC,CASRTGTPPSYEQYF
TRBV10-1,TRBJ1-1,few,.,TGCGCCAGCAGTGAGTTCGTCGAGGGCCCTGAAGCTTTCTTT,CASSEFVEGPEAFF
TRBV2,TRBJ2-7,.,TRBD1,TGTGCCAGCAGCCTGGACAGGATGTCCTACGAGCAGTACTTC,CASSLDRMSYEQYF
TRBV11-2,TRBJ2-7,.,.,TGTGCCAGCAGCTTGGAACGACTAGTTATTCCCTACGAGCAGTACTTC,CASSLERLVIPYEQYF
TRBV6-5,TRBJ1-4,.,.,TGTGCCAGCAGTAAGACTGGCCCAGCTGAAAAACTGTTTTTT,CASSKTGPAEKLFF
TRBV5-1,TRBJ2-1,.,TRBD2,TGCGCCAGCAGCTTGGTAGCTAGCGGGTACAATGAGCAGTTCTTC,CASSLVASGYNEQFF
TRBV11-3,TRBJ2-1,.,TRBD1,TGTGCCAGCAGCTCAGCCACAGGGGGCAATGAGCAGTTCTTC,CASSSATGGNEQFF
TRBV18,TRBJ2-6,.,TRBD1,TGTGCCAGCTCACCAACGACGGGGACAGGGAGGTTATCTGGGGCCAACGTCCTGACTTTC,CASSPTTGTGRLSGANVLTF
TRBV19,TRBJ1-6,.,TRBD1,TGTGCCAGTAGCAAGAACCGACAGGGAAGCTCCTATAATTCACCCCTCCACTTT,CASSKNRQGSSYNSPLHF
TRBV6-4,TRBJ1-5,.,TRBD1,TGTGCCAGCAGTTCACAGGGGGCGTCCACACGCTCCAATCAGCCCCAGCATTTT,CASSSQGASTRSNQPQHF
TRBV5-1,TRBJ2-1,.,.,TGCGCCAGCAGCTTGGGGAGGGGGCAGTTCTTC,CASSLGRGQFF
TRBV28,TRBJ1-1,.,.,TGTGCCAGCACCCAGGGAGGGGGATTGAATACTGAAGCTTTCTTT,CASTQGGGLNTEAFF
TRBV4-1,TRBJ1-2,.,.,TGCGCCAGCAGCCAGACGGGTCCCTATGGCTACACCTTC,CASSQTGPYGYTF
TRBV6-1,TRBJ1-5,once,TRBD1,TGTGCCAGCCAGGACAGGCGAAATAGCAATCAGCCCCAGCATTTT,CASQDRRNSNQPQHF
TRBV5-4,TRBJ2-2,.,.,TGTGCCAGCAGTTACGAGTTCAAAACCGGGGAGCTGTTTTTT,CASSYEFKTGELFF
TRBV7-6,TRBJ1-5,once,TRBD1,TGTGCCAGCAGCTTACAGACGGACAGGGATCAGCCCCAGCATTTT,CASSLQTDRDQPQHF
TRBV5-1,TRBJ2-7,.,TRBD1,TGCGCCAGCATCCACCCCGACAGGGGGCCCTACGAGCAGTACTTC,CASIHPDRGPYEQYF
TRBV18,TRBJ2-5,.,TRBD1,TGTGCCAGCTCAGTACAGGGGGCTGGACAAGAGACCCAGTACTTC,CASSVQGAGQETQYF
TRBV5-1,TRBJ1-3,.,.,TGCGCCAGCAGCCAGGGGCCTGGAAACACCATATATTTT,CASSQGPGNTIYF